These 30 T cell receptor beta chains came from one sample sequenced in a study of shared T cell receptors in the human thymus. Repertoires were generated with immunoSEQ multiplex PCR, while TCRdb's copy carries only in-frame clones and drops some. The repertoire holds some 640,000 clones, roughly 86% seen once, with just under 0.0095% in the top ten. The data were also submitted as part of a second study, on human thymus T cells.

Sequencing input: thymocytes. These receptors all come from a boy younger than two with a congenital heart defect.

V gene TRBV29-1 combines with J gene TRBJ2-6, with TRBD1 as a possible D gene (5 bases). Per germline, CDR1 SQVTM and CDR2 ANQGSEA. The germline V and J ends were trimmed by 6 bases and 1 base, with 16 bases remaining between them. This CDR3 is 16 amino acids long. CDR3 nucleotides: TGCAGCGTCACACAGGTTGACGGGTCTGGGGCCAACGTCCTGACTTTC. Amino acid sequence: CSVTQVDGSGANVLTF.

The chain couples TRBV11-2 to TRBJ1-5, with 7 bases matching TRBD1. After removal of 3 bases from V and 6 bases from J, the junction contained 8 bases not matched to a gene. Germline V gene sequence: CDR1 SGHAT, CDR2 FQNNGV. The CDR3 is 15 residues long. CDR3: CASSFDRDVGQPQHF. The CDR3, as DNA: TGTGCCAGCAGCTTCGACAGGGACGTGGGTCAGCCCCAGCATTTT.

This chain connects TRBV19 to TRBJ1-2, with 8 bases lining up with TRBD1. J gave up 6 bases and V 5 bases, and 5 bases lay outside the gene matches. This CDR3 spans 13 amino acids. The V gene's germline CDR1 is LNHDA and CDR2 SQIVND (reference sequence). The CDR3 loop reads CASSYRGTHGYTF. In nucleotides, the CDR3 is TGTGCCAGTAGTTACAGGGGGACACATGGCTACACCTTC.

The genes are TRBV12-5 and TRBJ1-3; D gene ambiguous. The CDR3 contains 18 residues. V dropped 1 base and J dropped 0 bases, with 16 bases sitting between them. CDR1 LGHNT and CDR2 FRNRAP come from the germline V gene. CDR3 sequence reads: CASGLAYRVLGSGNTIYF. CDR3 bases: TGTGCTAGTGGTTTGGCCTACCGGGTTTTAGGCTCTGGAAACACCATATATTTT.

This chain joins TRBV27 and TRBJ1-2; D is possibly TRBD1 (5 bases). The CDR3 spans 15 residues. Germline assignment: CDR1 MNHEY and CDR2 SMNVEV (reference sequence). Trimming took off 5 bases at V and 3 bases at J, with 16 bases between the two ends. DNA for the CDR3: TGTGCCAGCAGTATTACCCCGACAGAGTACTATGGCTACACCTTC. The encoded protein is CASSITPTEYYGYTF.

The chain uses TRBV25-1 and TRBJ1-3, with D possibly matching TRBD1 (5 bases). The V and J ends lost 4 bases and 9 bases respectively, with 19 bases between them. CDR3 size: 15 residues. Germline V CDR1 and CDR2: MGHDK, SYGVNS. The CDR3 loop is CASSGLGHSEGTIYF. The CDR3 region has the DNA TGTGCCAGCAGTGGCCTTGGACACAGTGAAGGCACCATATATTTT.

The sample holds a few counts of this clone. The gene calls are TRBV6-1 and TRBJ2-1; 10 bases are a match to TRBD2. The CDR3 spans 19 residues. With V trimmed by 0 bases and J by 0 bases, 8 bases remained unmatched. The germline gives CDR1 MNHNS, CDR2 SASEGT. The CDR3 bases are TGTGCCAGCAGTGAAGCGCTTACTAGCGGGGTAAGCTCCTACAATGAGCAGTTCTTC. This translates into CASSEALTSGVSSYNEQFF.

The chain employs TRBV2 and TRBJ1-5, with 11 bases lining up with TRBD1. The germline V gene has CDR1 SNHLY and CDR2 FYNNEI. The length of the CDR3 is 15 residues. The V segment lost 3 bases and the J segment 7 bases; nucleotides outside the gene matches: 5. The CDR3 is CASSDGDRGEQPQHF. CDR3 nucleotides: TGTGCCAGCAGTGACGGGGACAGGGGGGAGCAGCCCCAGCATTTT.

This clone came up once. The J gene is TRBJ1-2, the V gene TRBV10-3; possible D gene TRBD1, 6 bases. Germline lookup yields CDR1 ENHRY and CDR2 SYGVKD. The CDR3 length is 16 residues. Trimming removed 10 bases from V and 1 base from J, with 22 bases in between. The CDR3 here is CATTESPGQHNYGYTF. The CDR3 bases are TGTGCCACCACGGAGTCCCCGGGACAACATAACTATGGCTACACCTTC.

The sample holds one count of this clone. The chain is built from TRBV6-1 and TRBJ2-7; 7 nucleotides agree with TRBD1. CDR1 MNHNS and CDR2 SASEGT come from the germline V gene. After removal of 4 bases from V and 9 bases from J, the junction contained 9 bases not matched to a gene. The CDR3 is 13 amino acids. The chain's CDR3 is CASSVNRGERQYF. The CDR3 coding sequence is TGTGCCAGCAGTGTAAACAGGGGAGAGCGGCAGTACTTC.

V and J are TRBV19 and TRBJ1-2; the D gene is possibly TRBD1 (6 bases). Germline CDR1 is LNHDA and CDR2 is SQIVND (reference sequence). The CDR3 has 16 residues. The V and J ends lost 5 bases and 4 bases respectively, with 20 bases between them. In DNA, the CDR3 is TGTGCCAGTAGTCCCGAAGGGGGGGACCGTCTCTATGGCTACACCTTC. This gives the protein CASSPEGGDRLYGYTF. The variable domain in full, with the rest retrieved from reference TRBV19 and TRBJ1-2, is DGGITQSPKYLFRKEGQNVTLSCEQNLNHDAMYWYRQDPGQGLRLIYYSQIVNDFQKGDIAEGYSVSREKKESFPLTVTSAQKNPTAFYLCASSPEGGDRLYGYTFGSGTRLTVV.

CDR3 amino acids: CSVPLSDTQYF. The CDR3 coding sequence is TGCAGTGTTCCACTTTCAGATACGCAGTATTTT. The chain recombines TRBV20-1 with TRBJ2-3; no clear D gene. V dropped 7 bases and J dropped 4 bases, with 9 bases sitting between them. The length of the CDR3 is 11 residues. The germline V gene has CDR1 DFQATT and CDR2 SNEGSKA (reference sequence).

This clone was seen just once. This CDR3 reads CASSLEDSSNQPQHF. The CDR3 DNA sequence: TGTGCCAGCAGCTTAGAAGACAGTAGCAATCAGCCCCAGCATTTT. This chain links TRBV7-9 with TRBJ1-5; a possible D gene is TRBD1 (5 bases). The CDR3 is 15 residues long. V lost 1 base to trimming and J lost 0 bases, with 7 bases between them. Germline V gene data show CDR1 as SEHNR and CDR2 as FQNEAQ (reference sequence).

The rearrangement joins TRBV5-6 to TRBJ1-2; 7 nucleotides agree with TRBD1. Germline trimming cut 0 bases from V and 5 bases from J; bases unmatched to any gene: 1. CDR1 SGHDT and CDR2 YYEEEE come from the germline V gene. The CDR3 loop spans 13 amino acids. In DNA, the CDR3 is TGTGCCAGCAGCTTGGCAGGGGGTTATGGCTACACCTTC. Its translation is CASSLAGGYGYTF.

This clone showed up just once. The chain joins TRBV6-1 to TRBJ2-2; D possibly corresponds to TRBD2 (6 bases). CDR1 is MNHNS, CDR2 SASEGT, per germline. The CDR3 runs 12 residues. Trimming pared 4 bases from V and 6 bases from J, leaving 6 bases between. The CDR3 loop is CASSGLAGELFF. As DNA, the CDR3 is TGTGCCAGCAGTGGACTAGCCGGGGAGCTGTTTTTT.

The CDR3 sequence is CASSQGTGDTEAFF. Here the CDR3 DNA reads TGTGCCAGCAGCCAAGGGACAGGGGACACTGAAGCTTTCTTT. This chain uses TRBV7-2 with TRBJ1-1; 10 bases match TRBD1. V lost 5 bases and J lost 3; bases outside the gene matches: 3. There are 14 residues in the CDR3. Germline CDR1 reads SGHTA; CDR2 reads FQGNSA.

The V call is TRBV19, the J call TRBJ2-2; TRBD2 agrees at 8 bases. The germline V gene encodes CDR1 LNHDA and CDR2 SQIVND (reference sequence). Germline trimming cut 7 bases from V and 6 bases from J; bases unmatched to any gene: 13. This CDR3 comprises 16 residues. The CDR3 region is CASTPPGTRRAGELFF. The DNA for the CDR3 is TGTGCCAGTACTCCCCCGGGGACTAGGAGGGCCGGGGAGCTGTTTTTT.

The genes are TRBV9 and TRBJ2-6; 9 bases map to TRBD1. Per the germline V gene, CDR1 is SGDLS and CDR2 is YYNGEE. The CDR3 loop spans 18 amino acids. The trim removed 2 bases at V and 1 base at J, leaving 7 bases unmatched. This chain's CDR3 is CASSVTGQGPSGANVLTF. As DNA, the CDR3 is TGTGCCAGCAGCGTCACCGGACAGGGGCCTTCTGGGGCCAACGTCCTGACTTTC.

The CDR3 bases are TGTGCCAGCAGCCAAATAGCGGGAGAGCCCACAGATACGCAGTATTTT. It codes for CASSQIAGEPTDTQYF. The V call is TRBV14, the J call TRBJ2-3; 9 bases fit TRBD2. Germline V gene lookup returns CDR1 SGHDN and CDR2 FVKESK. The J segment lost 2 bases and the V segment lost 2 bases, leaving 5 bases of the junction unmatched. The CDR3 is 16 residues long.

The chain links TRBV9 to TRBJ2-7; possible D gene TRBD1, 7 bases. CDR1 and CDR2 from the germline V gene are SGDLS and YYNGEE. CDR3 length: 17 amino acids. V was clipped by 1 base and J by 3 bases, with 20 bases between them. For the CDR3, the DNA is TGTGCCAGCAGCGTACAGGGGGGTCGGGGTCCACTCTACGAGCAGTACTTC. It is translated as CASSVQGGRGPLYEQYF.

V usage is TRBV5-6 and J usage is TRBJ2-1; D gene uncertain. V lost 0 bases and J 1 base, leaving 5 bases between the germline ends. The V gene's germline CDR1 is SGHDT and CDR2 YYEEEE. This CDR3 spans 14 amino acids. Here the CDR3 reads CASSLGHSYNEQFF. CDR3 nucleotides: TGTGCCAGCAGCTTGGGGCATTCCTACAATGAGCAGTTCTTC. Full variable domain (rest looked up from reference TRBV5-6 and TRBJ2-1): DAGVTQSPTHLIKTRGQQVTLRCSPKSGHDTVSWYQQALGQGPQFIFQYYEEEERQRGNFPDRFSGHQFPNYSSELNVNALLLGDSALYLCASSLGHSYNEQFFGPGTRLTVL.

This chain joins TRBV27 and TRBJ1-2; weak D call: TRBD1 (6 bases). The germline V gene has CDR1 MNHEY and CDR2 SMNVEV (reference sequence). The CDR3 contains 14 residues. V dropped 4 bases and J dropped 4 bases, with 13 bases sitting between them. CDR3 DNA: TGTGCCAGCAGTTCCGCCGACAGGATCTATGGCTACACCTTC. This sequence encodes CASSSADRIYGYTF.

This clone was detected once. The chain couples TRBV6-5 to TRBJ2-1, with 12 positions matching TRBD1. Germline lookup yields CDR1 MNHEY and CDR2 SVGAGI. The length of the CDR3 is 15 residues. V lost 5 bases to trimming and J lost 8 bases; unmatched junction nucleotides: 7. The CDR3, as DNA: TGTGCCAGCAGTCCGGGACAGGGGGCCGCGGATGAGCAGTTCTTC. It codes for CASSPGQGAADEQFF.

The CDR3 nucleotides read TGTGCCAGTAGTATAGCTCTCTACAGGGATAGGACTGAAGCTTTCTTT. Translating gives CASSIALYRDRTEAFF. The gene calls are TRBV19 and TRBJ1-1; a possible D gene is TRBD1 (6 bases). The CDR3 consists of 16 residues. V was trimmed by 1 base and J by 5 bases, leaving 17 bases between them. Germline V lookup: CDR1 LNHDA, CDR2 SQIVND (reference sequence).

V and J are TRBV28 and TRBJ2-7; 13 positions match TRBD2. Looked up from germline, CDR1 is MDHEN and CDR2 is SYDVKM. V shed 5 bases, J shed 9 bases, and the junction held 1 base outside the gene matches. This CDR3 spans 12 amino acids. Here the CDR3 DNA reads TGTGCCAGCAGTGGACTAGCGGGAGCGCAGTACTTC. This gives the protein CASSGLAGAQYF. Together with reference TRBV28 and TRBJ2-7, the CDR3 gives the full variable domain: DVKVTQSSRYLVKRTGEKVFLECVQDMDHENMFWYRQDPGLGLRLIYFSYDVKMKEKGDIPEGYSVSREKKERFSLILESASTNQTSMYLCASSGLAGAQYFGPGTRLTVT.

The V and J genes are TRBV27 and TRBJ2-2; TRBD1 is a possible D gene (6 bases). Looked up from germline, CDR1 is MNHEY and CDR2 is SMNVEV (reference sequence). The length of the CDR3 is 17 residues. The V end lost 6 bases, the J end lost 6 bases, and 23 bases lay between the germline ends. The CDR3 spells CASSPRVGQTGAGELFF. In DNA, the CDR3 is TGTGCCAGCAGCCCAAGGGTAGGACAGACAGGCGCCGGGGAGCTGTTTTTT.

The chain uses TRBV4-3 and TRBJ2-2; the D gene is possibly TRBD1 (7 bases). Trimming removed 0 bases from V and 6 bases from J, with 14 bases in between. Per the germline V gene, CDR1 is LGHNA and CDR2 is YSLEER. This CDR3 comprises 16 residues. The CDR3 sequence: CASSQDDRVAAGELFF. CDR3 nucleotide sequence: TGCGCCAGCAGCCAAGATGACAGGGTAGCGGCCGGGGAGCTGTTTTTT.

The chain joins TRBV25-1 to TRBJ2-3, with D perhaps TRBD2 (5 bases). The CDR3 is 13 residues long. Germline assignment: CDR1 MGHDK and CDR2 SYGVNS. Trimming left V 1 base short and J 4 bases short, with 6 bases between. CDR3: CASSESAADTQYF. CDR3 bases: TGTGCCAGCAGTGAATCAGCGGCAGATACGCAGTATTTT.

V is TRBV28 and J is TRBJ1-4; 8 nucleotides match TRBD1. Germline V gene data show CDR1 as MDHEN and CDR2 as SYDVKM. V was clipped by 5 bases and J by 2 bases; unmatched bases: 1. The CDR3 length is 14 residues. The chain's CDR3 is CASSRQGTNEKLFF. The CDR3 DNA reads as TGTGCCAGCAGTCGACAGGGGACTAATGAAAAACTGTTTTTT.

The V and J genes are TRBV7-3 and TRBJ2-3, with D tentatively TRBD2 (7 bases). This CDR3 is 17 amino acids long. In germline, CDR1 is SGHTA, CDR2 FQGTGA. Trimming stripped 4 bases from V and 0 bases from J, with 17 bases between. For the CDR3, the DNA is TGTGCCAGCAGCTCAGAGGCGGGGGACAATAGCACAGATACGCAGTATTTT. This gives the protein CASSSEAGDNSTDTQYF.